Shown below are 32 T cell receptor beta chains from a single sample sequenced in a study of T cell changes during pregnancy in multiple sclerosis. Sequenced by immunoSEQ multiplex PCR; TCRdb stores in-frame clones only, minus some. The data contain 45,000 to 55,000 clones, 85% to 95% of them singletons. The material was CD4+ T cells from peripheral blood mononuclear cells, obtained in the second trimester of pregnancy. Source of these receptors: a female donor in good health, enrolled as a control in a pregnancy study.

This chain joins TRBV6-1 and TRBJ2-4; 8 nucleotides match TRBD1. The CDR3 sequence is 15 residues long. Germline V lookup: CDR1 MNHNS, CDR2 SASEGT. Trimming took 1 base from V and 9 from J; bases not matched to a gene: 8. The CDR3 DNA is TGTGCCAGCAGTGAAGAGGGCAGGGGGCGAGGCATTCAGTACTTC. It specifies CASSEEGRGRGIQYF.

The V gene is TRBV12-5, the J gene TRBJ2-3; 7 bases match TRBD1. CDR1 is LGHNT, CDR2 FRNRAP, per germline. The CDR3 consists of 14 residues. With 3 bases clipped from V and 4 bases from J, the junction kept 4 bases outside the gene matches. CDR3 in amino acids: CASGLWQGADTQYF. The CDR3 bases are TGTGCTAGTGGTTTATGGCAGGGGGCAGATACGCAGTATTTT.

The J gene is TRBJ2-7, the V gene TRBV11-2, with D uncertain. The length of the CDR3 is 17 residues. The germline V gene encodes CDR1 SGHAT and CDR2 FQNNGV. V lost 1 base to trimming and J lost 0 bases, with 16 bases between them. The CDR3 nucleotides are TGTGCCAGCAGCTTAGGTTCTGCGACTGTCAGCTCCTACGAGCAGTACTTC. This sequence encodes CASSLGSATVSSYEQYF.

The rearrangement joins TRBV9 to TRBJ2-2; TRBD1 matches at 9 bases. The germline V gene has CDR1 SGDLS and CDR2 YYNGEE. Trimming cost V 3 bases and J 6 bases; bases outside gene matches: 3. This CDR3 spans 14 amino acids. Here the CDR3 DNA reads TGTGCCAGCAGCGGAACAGGGGGCGCCGGGGAGCTGTTTTTT. Protein product: CASSGTGGAGELFF.

This chain links TRBV10-3 with TRBJ2-5; 7 bases are a match to TRBD1. CDR1 ENHRY and CDR2 SYGVKD come from the germline V gene. The CDR3 runs 12 residues. V was clipped by 10 bases and J by 5 bases; unmatched bases: 7. The CDR3 DNA reads as TGTGCCACCTCGCAGGGGGTGGAGACCCAGTACTTC. This gives the protein CATSQGVETQYF.

The genes are TRBV7-2 and TRBJ2-1; D perhaps matches TRBD1 (6 bases). The CDR3 consists of 13 residues. Trimming took 8 bases from V and 10 from J, leaving 18 bases between them. CDR1 and CDR2 (germline): SGHTA, FQGNSA. The CDR3 protein is CASGPRGRREQFF. Here the CDR3 DNA reads TGTGCCAGCGGGCCTAGGGGGAGAAGGGAGCAGTTCTTC.

This clone occurred once. The chain uses TRBV28 and TRBJ1-5, with TRBD1 matching 8 bases. This CDR3 spans 14 amino acids. V dropped 5 bases and J dropped 9; count of bases not matched to a gene: 9. Germline loops: CDR1 MDHEN, CDR2 SYDVKM. The CDR3: CASSPIRGRRPQHF. The DNA for the CDR3 is TGTGCCAGCAGTCCTATCAGGGGGCGGAGGCCCCAGCATTTT.

The gene calls are TRBV9 and TRBJ1-2; 7 bases are a match to TRBD1. Germline-derived CDR1 and CDR2 are SGDLS and YYNGEE. Unmatched junction bases numbered 5, after V lost 4 bases and J lost 2 bases. The CDR3 runs to 14 residues. In nucleotides, the CDR3 is TGTGCCAGCAGCCCGGGGACAGAGAACTATGGCTACACCTTC. Amino acid sequence: CASSPGTENYGYTF.

The V call is TRBV6-5, the J call TRBJ2-7; 11 bases are shared with TRBD2. This CDR3 comprises 14 residues. Germline assignment: CDR1 MNHEY and CDR2 SVGAGI. Unmatched junction bases numbered 10, after V lost 6 bases and J lost 9 bases. CDR3 in amino acids: CASSPPLAGVGQYF. The CDR3, as DNA: TGTGCCAGCAGCCCACCACTAGCGGGGGTCGGGCAGTACTTC.

V and J are TRBV6-4 and TRBJ1-1; D not certain. This CDR3 spans 14 amino acids. Germline V gene data show CDR1 as MRHNA and CDR2 as SNTAGT. With 4 bases removed from V and 3 bases from J, the gap between germline ends came to 12 bases. The CDR3 bases are TGTGCCAGCAGTGCCGATTGGTCGGACACTGAAGCTTTCTTT. Translated, it gives CASSADWSDTEAFF.

This chain joins TRBV5-1 and TRBJ2-5; 7 bases align to TRBD2. The junction had 14 bases not matched to a gene; V was cut back by 4 bases and J by 5 bases. Germline V gene data show CDR1 as SGHRS and CDR2 as YFSETQ. The CDR3 contains 16 residues. CDR3 sequence reads: CASSRSPGTTAETQYF. CDR3 in DNA: TGCGCCAGCAGCCGGTCTCCCGGGACTACGGCGGAGACCCAGTACTTC.

The chain combines TRBV6-6 with TRBJ1-1, with unresolved D. Germline V gives CDR1 MNHNY, CDR2 SVGAGI (reference sequence). V was cut by 6 bases and J by 4 bases, with 9 bases left in between. The CDR3 totals 12 residues. The CDR3 loop is CASSRVGTEAFF. The CDR3 bases are TGTGCCAGCAGCCGGGTGGGCACTGAAGCTTTCTTT.

The rearrangement links TRBV7-2 to TRBJ2-7, with 11 bases matching TRBD2. The CDR3 runs 15 residues. CDR1 is SGHTA and CDR2 is FQGNSA in the germline V gene. V lost 5 bases and J lost 2; bases outside the gene matches: 5. For the CDR3, the DNA is TGTGCCAGCAGCCCTCGACTAGCGGGAACCTACGAGCAGTACTTC. It is translated as CASSPRLAGTYEQYF.

This chain links TRBV7-9 with TRBJ2-1; TRBD2 aligns across 12 bases. CDR1 is SEHNR and CDR2 is FQNEAQ in the germline V gene (reference sequence). This CDR3 has 14 amino acids. Trimming at V came to 5 bases and at J to 12 bases, leaving 8 bases not matched to a gene. DNA for the CDR3: TGTGCCAGCAGCGCTAGCGGGGGGGGAGAAGGGCAGTTCTTC. Translated: CASSASGGGEGQFF.

The chain joins TRBV29-1 to TRBJ2-3, with D maybe TRBD2 (7 bases). Trimming stripped 6 bases from V and 3 bases from J, with 28 bases between. CDR3 length equals 18 residues. Germline-derived CDR1 and CDR2 are SQVTM and ANQGSEA. CDR3 in amino acids: CSVRLFHRGGGLTDTQYF. CDR3 coding DNA: TGCAGCGTGCGACTTTTTCATAGAGGGGGGGGACTAACAGATACGCAGTATTTT.

The chain combines TRBV28 with TRBJ1-3; D gene ambiguous. The CDR3 covers 18 residues. In germline, CDR1 is MDHEN, CDR2 SYDVKM. Trimming removed 5 bases from V and 0 bases from J, with 20 bases in between. The CDR3 region has the DNA TGTGCCAGCAGTGCCGCTAGCCTTGGCCGAGTCTCTGGAAACACCATATATTTT. The encoded protein is CASSAASLGRVSGNTIYF.

The J gene is TRBJ2-1, the V gene TRBV6-1, with D possibly being TRBD2 (5 bases). The CDR3 has 14 residues. Germline V gene sequence: CDR1 MNHNS, CDR2 SASEGT. V was clipped by 4 bases and J by 3 bases, with 10 bases between them. CDR3 in amino acids: CASSAREYYNEQFF. DNA of the CDR3: TGTGCCAGCAGTGCACGGGAATACTACAATGAGCAGTTCTTC.

The gene calls are TRBV5-4 and TRBJ2-2; D gene unclear. V shed 6 bases and J shed 4 bases, with 13 bases lying between them. The CDR3 is 14 amino acids. Germline loops: CDR1 SGHNT, CDR2 YYREEE (reference sequence). CDR3 region: CASTRSPRTGELFF. CDR3 nucleotides: TGTGCCAGCACTCGGAGCCCCCGCACCGGGGAGCTGTTTTTT.

This chain joins TRBV2 and TRBJ1-3; the D gene is possibly TRBD1 (5 bases). V was cut by 4 bases and J by 2 bases, with 21 bases left in between. The V gene's germline CDR1 is SNHLY and CDR2 FYNNEI. The CDR3 has 18 residues. For the CDR3, the DNA is TGTGCCAGCAGTGTCATTGGAGTCCAGGGCAATGCTGGAAACACCATATATTTT. This encodes CASSVIGVQGNAGNTIYF.

The chain couples TRBV6-5 to TRBJ1-5; no clear D. The germline gives CDR1 MNHEY, CDR2 SVGAGI. The CDR3 is 13 amino acids. V was trimmed by 5 bases and J by 4 bases, leaving 9 bases between them. The CDR3 sequence: CASSAQQNQPQHF. DNA of the CDR3: TGTGCCAGCAGTGCCCAACAGAATCAGCCCCAGCATTTT.

The chain joins TRBV20-1 to TRBJ2-7, with D perhaps matching TRBD2 (5 bases). Germline lookup yields CDR1 DFQATT and CDR2 SNEGSKA (reference sequence). The CDR3 is 11 residues long. V was shortened by 2 bases and J by 4 bases, with 6 bases between the two germline ends. Written as DNA, the CDR3 is TGCAGTGCTAGATCGGGGTACGAGCAGTACTTC. Protein: CSARSGYEQYF.

The rearrangement uses TRBV2 and TRBJ1-5; TRBD1 matches at 9 bases. The V and J ends lost 5 bases and 7 bases, in that order; junction bases with no gene match: 6. The CDR3 spans 14 residues. Per germline, CDR1 SNHLY and CDR2 FYNNEI. CDR3 nucleotide sequence: TGTGCCAGCAGTAGACAGGGGGGAGGACAGCCCCAGCATTTT. Residues: CASSRQGGGQPQHF. Together with reference TRBV2 and TRBJ1-5, the CDR3 gives the full variable domain: EPEVTQTPSHQVTQMGQEVILRCVPISNHLYFYWYRQILGQKVEFLVSFYNNEISEKSEIFDDQFSVERPDGSNFTLKIRSTKLEDSAMYFCASSRQGGGQPQHFGDGTRLSIL.

The rearrangement links TRBV10-3 to TRBJ2-7, with 15 bases that match TRBD2. V gave up 3 bases and J gave up 0 bases; unmatched junction bases: 3. This CDR3 is built from 17 residues. Per the germline V gene, CDR1 is ENHRY and CDR2 is SYGVKD. The CDR3 DNA is TGTGCCATCAGTGACGGGACTAGCGGGAGGAGCTCCTACGAGCAGTACTTC. Encoded protein: CAISDGTSGRSSYEQYF.

The chain couples TRBV27 to TRBJ2-7; 8 bases line up with TRBD1. CDR1 and CDR2 (germline): MNHEY, SMNVEV (reference sequence). The CDR3 runs 11 residues. J lost 8 bases, V lost 6 bases, and 3 bases had no gene match. Here the CDR3 DNA reads TGTGCCAGCAGATCAGGGGGCCAGCAGTACTTC. Encoded protein: CASRSGGQQYF.

The rearrangement uses TRBV7-3 and TRBJ2-1, with 9 bases matching TRBD2. V gave up 0 bases and J gave up 4 bases; unmatched junction bases: 1. The CDR3 length is 15 residues. Germline V gene sequence: CDR1 SGHTA, CDR2 FQGTGA. The CDR3 DNA follows: TGTGCCAGCAGCTTAACAGCGGGAGGATACAATGAGCAGTTCTTC. Translated, it gives CASSLTAGGYNEQFF.

V usage is TRBV5-1 and J usage is TRBJ2-5, with 12 bases fitting TRBD1. The J call may not be correct, given that the DNA end is closer to TRBJ2-7. CDR3 length equals 15 residues. The V gene's germline CDR1 is SGHRS and CDR2 YFSETQ. CDR3 protein: CASSSTGQGANEQYF. The CDR3 bases are TGCGCCAGCAGTTCCACGGGACAGGGGGCTAACGAGCAGTACTTC.

CDR3 residues: CASSSPGTGNTEAFF. CDR3 DNA: TGTGCCAGCAGTAGTCCCGGGACAGGGAACACTGAAGCTTTCTTT. The V and J genes are TRBV28 and TRBJ1-1, with 8 bases matching TRBD1. This CDR3 is built from 15 residues. With V trimmed by 5 bases and J by 1 base, 6 bases remained unmatched. Germline loops: CDR1 MDHEN, CDR2 SYDVKM.

The chain is built from TRBV4-1 and TRBJ1-2, with 10 bases fitting TRBD1. The ends lost 0 bases at V and 7 bases at J; junction bases unmatched: 5. CDR1 MGHRA and CDR2 YSYEKL come from the germline V gene. CDR3 size: 15 residues. CDR3: CASSQEPGTGVGYTF. The CDR3 DNA follows: TGCGCCAGCAGCCAAGAACCGGGGACAGGGGTTGGCTACACCTTC.

V gene TRBV19 combines with J gene TRBJ2-3; TRBD1 might be the D (5 bases). The CDR3 is made up of 15 amino acids. V lost 3 bases and J 0 bases, leaving 10 bases between the germline ends. Germline V CDR1 and CDR2: LNHDA, SQIVND (reference sequence). CDR3 sequence: CASSIPRTSTDTQYF. CDR3 DNA: TGTGCCAGTAGTATTCCCAGGACAAGCACAGATACGCAGTATTTT. The whole variable domain, filled in from reference TRBV19 and TRBJ2-3, reads DGGITQSPKYLFRKEGQNVTLSCEQNLNHDAMYWYRQDPGQGLRLIYYSQIVNDFQKGDIAEGYSVSREKKESFPLTVTSAQKNPTAFYLCASSIPRTSTDTQYFGPGTRLTVL.

V and J are TRBV2 and TRBJ2-7; 14 positions match TRBD2. This CDR3 is built from 15 residues. Germline V gene sequence: CDR1 SNHLY, CDR2 FYNNEI. The trim removed 4 bases at V and 10 bases at J, leaving 9 bases unmatched. As DNA, the CDR3 is TGTGCCAGCAGTGTCCGGGGACTAGCGGGAGTGAAACAGTACTTC. Translating it yields CASSVRGLAGVKQYF.

The genes are TRBV19 and TRBJ1-1, with D perhaps TRBD1 (6 bases). The CDR3 has 12 amino acids. The germline gives CDR1 LNHDA, CDR2 SQIVND (reference sequence). The germline V and J ends were trimmed by 3 bases and 6 bases, with 8 bases remaining between them. CDR3 coding DNA: TGTGCCAGTAGTATCGACAGGCCTGAAGCTTTCTTT. Its translation: CASSIDRPEAFF.

This chain links TRBV5-1 with TRBJ2-3; 13 bases are shared with TRBD2. This CDR3 has 16 amino acids. Germline V gene data show CDR1 as SGHRS and CDR2 as YFSETQ. V was clipped by 4 bases and J by 2 bases; unmatched bases: 4. This CDR3 reads CASSPGLAGTTDTQYF. DNA of the CDR3: TGCGCCAGCAGCCCGGGACTAGCGGGAACCACAGATACGCAGTATTTT.